This record covers a single T cell receptor (beta chain). Germline CDR1 GTSNPN, CDR2 SVGIG (reference sequence). V gave up 2 bases and J gave up 4 bases, with 7 bases separating them. The CDR3 length is 12 residues. These data originate in a study of radiation and T cells in renal cell carcinoma. Background on the study: Nephrectomy followed 15 Gy stereotactic body radiation by 4 weeks.

Documented time point: baseline pretreatment blood. Treatment defined: 15 Gy SBRT to primary tumor, nephrectomy 4 weeks later. Some clones are missing from TCRdb's copy, which holds only in-frame ones; the method was immunoSEQ multiplex PCR. The sample gives 100,000 to 150,000 clones, about four fifths of which show up once; around 2.8% is in the top ten. Sequencing was performed on blood, taken from a patient whose treatment included radiotherapy and nephrectomy. V and J are TRBV30 and TRBJ2-3; D call uncertain. The clonotype comes from a woman aged 55-70 years with renal cell carcinoma. CDR3 region: CAWSPGPDTQYF. The DNA of the CDR3 is TGTGCCTGGAGTCCAGGCCCAGATACGCAGTATTTT.